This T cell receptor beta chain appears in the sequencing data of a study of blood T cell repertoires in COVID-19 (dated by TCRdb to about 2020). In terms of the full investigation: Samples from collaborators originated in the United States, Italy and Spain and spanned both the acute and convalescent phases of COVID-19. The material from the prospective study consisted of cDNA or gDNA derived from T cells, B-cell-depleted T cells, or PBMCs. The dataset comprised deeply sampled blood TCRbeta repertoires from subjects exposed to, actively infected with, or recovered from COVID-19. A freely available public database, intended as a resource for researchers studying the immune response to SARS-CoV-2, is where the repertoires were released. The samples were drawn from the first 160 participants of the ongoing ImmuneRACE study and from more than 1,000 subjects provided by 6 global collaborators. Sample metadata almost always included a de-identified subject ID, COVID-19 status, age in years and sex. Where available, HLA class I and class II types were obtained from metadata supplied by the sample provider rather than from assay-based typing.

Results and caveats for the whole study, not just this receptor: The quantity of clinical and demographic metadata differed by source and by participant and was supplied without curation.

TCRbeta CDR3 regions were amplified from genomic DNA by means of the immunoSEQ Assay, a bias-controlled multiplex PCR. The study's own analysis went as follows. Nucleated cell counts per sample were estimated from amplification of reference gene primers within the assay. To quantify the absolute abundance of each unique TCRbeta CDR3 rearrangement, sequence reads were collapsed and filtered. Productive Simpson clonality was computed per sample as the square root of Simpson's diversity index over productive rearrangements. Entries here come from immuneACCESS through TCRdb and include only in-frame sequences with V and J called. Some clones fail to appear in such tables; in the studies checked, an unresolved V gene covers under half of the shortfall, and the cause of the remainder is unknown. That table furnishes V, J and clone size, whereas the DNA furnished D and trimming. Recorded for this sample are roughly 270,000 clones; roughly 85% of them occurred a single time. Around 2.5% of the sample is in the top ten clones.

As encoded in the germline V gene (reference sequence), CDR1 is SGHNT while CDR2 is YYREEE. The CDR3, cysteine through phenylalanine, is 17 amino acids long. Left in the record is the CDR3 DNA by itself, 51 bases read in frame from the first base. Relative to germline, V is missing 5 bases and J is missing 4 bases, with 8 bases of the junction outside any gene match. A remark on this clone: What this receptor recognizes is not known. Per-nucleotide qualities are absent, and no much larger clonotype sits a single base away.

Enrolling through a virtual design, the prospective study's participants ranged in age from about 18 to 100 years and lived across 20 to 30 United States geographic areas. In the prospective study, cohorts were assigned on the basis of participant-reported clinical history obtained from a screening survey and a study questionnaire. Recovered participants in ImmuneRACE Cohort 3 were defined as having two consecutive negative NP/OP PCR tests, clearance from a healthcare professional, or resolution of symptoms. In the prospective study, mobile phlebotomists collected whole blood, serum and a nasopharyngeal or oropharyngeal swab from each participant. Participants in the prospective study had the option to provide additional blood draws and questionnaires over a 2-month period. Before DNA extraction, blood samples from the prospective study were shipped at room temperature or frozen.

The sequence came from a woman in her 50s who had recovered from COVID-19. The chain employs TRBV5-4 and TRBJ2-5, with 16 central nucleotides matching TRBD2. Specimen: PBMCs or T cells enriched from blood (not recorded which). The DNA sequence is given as TGTGCCAGCAGTCCGGGACTAGCGGGGGGGCGGCGAGAGACCCAGTACTTC. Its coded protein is CASSPGLAGGRRETQYF.